What follows is one T cell receptor (beta chain) and its context. It was with 60 Vbeta and 13 Jbeta primers that the PCR ran. TCRdb's table, derived via immunoSEQ multiplex PCR, lists solely in-frame clones and lacks some. The sample includes about 61,000 clones, around 89% of them seen just once. The CDR3 sequence is 13 residues long. Germline CDR1 reads MDHEN; CDR2 reads SYDVKM. V shed 8 bases and J shed 2 bases, with 13 bases lying between them. The data stem from a study of cytomegalovirus exposure and HLA in healthy donors. Sequenced input: PBMCs. The source of this sequence is a man in his thirties or forties in good health and CMV-seropositive. The chain recombines TRBV28 with TRBJ2-7, with D perhaps matching TRBD1 (5 bases). The CDR3: CASAPTATYEQYF. The CDR3 DNA sequence: TGTGCCAGCGCCCCGACAGCTACCTACGAGCAGTACTTC.